This TCR beta chain is drawn from a study of breast tumors, draining lymph nodes, adjacent tissues. Findings and caveats of the study: Compared with basal-like, luminal-like tumors shared significantly more repertoire with nontumor tissue. Tumor TCR diversity was below lymph nodes but above nontumor tissue.

As for this clonotype: The target antigen is unknown.

CDR3 length equals 12 residues. The germline CDR1 and CDR2 sequences are SGHVS and FQNEAQ. Axillary draining lymph nodes of breast cancer patients supplied the node samples. TCRdb independently ran MiXCR on the multiplex PCR reads; one entry per CDR3 protein. The table lists about 200,000 distinct CDR3 sequences, under 40% of them singletons. The source is a female donor with breast cancer. Some clones in this sample may be carry-over from other donors' samples. Sequencing was performed on axillary lymph node tissue. V usage is TRBV7-8 and J usage is TRBJ1-6; D is uncertain. The CDR3 DNA reads TGTGCTAGAGAACGAACCGCTTCACCCCTCCACTTT. Translation: CARERTASPLHF. The full variable domain, in which reference TRBV7-8 and TRBJ1-6 provide the parts outside the CDR3, is GAGVSQSPRYKVAKRGQDVALRCDPISGHVSLFWYQQALGQGPEFLTYFQNEAQLDKSGLPSDRFFAERPEGSVSTLKIQRTQQEDSAVYLCARERTASPLHFGNGTRLTVT.